The 21 T cell receptor beta chains listed next were all sequenced from one sample in a study of T cell responses to AZD1222 COVID-19 vaccine. Assay: immunoSEQ multiplex PCR; the TCRdb copy retains only in-frame clones and omits some. The sample records about 110,000 clones, 90% to 95% being singletons. The sequenced sample was peripheral blood, obtained 28 days after the second AZD1222 dose. The receptors derive from an adult who received the AZD1222 COVID-19 vaccine.

The chain couples TRBV30 to TRBJ1-2; 7 bases are a match to TRBD1. The germline CDR1 and CDR2 sequences are GTSNPN and SVGIG (reference sequence). Losses at the gene ends were 5 bases for V and 0 bases for J; bases not matched to a gene: 6. This CDR3 comprises 14 residues. The CDR3 DNA reads as TGTGCCTGGGATAGGACAGGCCCTAACTATGGCTACACCTTC. Residues: CAWDRTGPNYGYTF.

This chain uses TRBV6-5 with TRBJ1-1; 10 bases line up with TRBD1. Germline V gene sequence: CDR1 MNHEY, CDR2 SVGAGI. The V segment lost 6 bases and the J segment 5 bases; nucleotides outside the gene matches: 9. This CDR3 comprises 15 residues. The CDR3, as DNA: TGTGCCAGCAGAAATCGACAGGGGGCAGGAACTGAAGCTTTCTTT. Protein: CASRNRQGAGTEAFF.

V gene TRBV7-2 combines with J gene TRBJ1-2; D not resolved. V lost 3 bases and J lost 2, with 10 bases in between. Germline lookup yields CDR1 SGHTA and CDR2 FQGNSA. There are 14 residues in the CDR3. CDR3 protein: CASSFQEFNYGYTF. In DNA form, the CDR3 reads TGTGCCAGCAGCTTCCAGGAATTCAACTATGGCTACACCTTC.

The CDR3: CASSMGDMNTEAFF. In DNA, the CDR3 is TGTGCCAGTAGTATGGGGGACATGAACACTGAAGCTTTCTTT. This chain uses TRBV19 with TRBJ1-1; D possibly corresponds to TRBD1 (6 bases). Per germline, CDR1 LNHDA and CDR2 SQIVND (reference sequence). V was cut by 3 bases and J by 0 bases, with 8 bases left in between. The CDR3 spans 14 residues.

The genes are TRBV4-1 and TRBJ2-1, with no clear D. V lost 3 bases and J 0 bases, leaving 12 bases between the germline ends. The CDR3 sequence is 16 residues long. CDR1 is MGHRA and CDR2 is YSYEKL in the germline V gene. This CDR3 is CASSHPPQSSYNEQFF. The DNA for the CDR3 is TGCGCCAGCAGCCATCCCCCTCAGAGCTCCTACAATGAGCAGTTCTTC.

The chain couples TRBV18 to TRBJ2-1; possible D gene TRBD1, 5 bases. V was cut by 5 bases and J by 8 bases, with 22 bases left in between. The V gene's germline CDR1 is KGHSH and CDR2 LQKENI. The CDR3 extends over 16 amino acids. CDR3: CASSSSVGVVMDEQFF. CDR3 nucleotides: TGTGCCAGCTCATCATCGGTAGGGGTCGTCATGGATGAGCAGTTCTTC.

The chain links TRBV7-9 to TRBJ2-5; no firm D call. Trimming left V 5 bases short and J 2 bases short, with 12 bases between. Germline V lookup: CDR1 SEHNR, CDR2 FQNEAQ (reference sequence). The CDR3 covers 14 residues. In DNA form, the CDR3 reads TGTGCCAGCAGCCTCACATCAGCGCAAGAGACCCAGTACTTC. This gives the protein CASSLTSAQETQYF.

The V and J genes are TRBV6-5 and TRBJ1-2; D might be TRBD1 (5 bases). V lost 6 bases, J lost 0 bases, and 8 bases lay in between. This CDR3 has 13 residues. Looked up from germline, CDR1 is MNHEY and CDR2 is SVGAGI. CDR3 residues: CASSQQANYGYTF. In DNA form, the CDR3 reads TGTGCCAGCAGCCAACAGGCTAACTATGGCTACACCTTC.

The chain is built from TRBV7-8 and TRBJ1-1; possibly TRBD1 for D (6 bases). Germline-derived CDR1 and CDR2 are SGHVS and FQNEAQ. CDR3 length: 17 residues. V lost 6 bases, J lost 0 bases, and 20 bases lay in between. The CDR3 region is CASRWKGGAALNTEAFF. The CDR3 nucleotides are TGTGCCAGCAGGTGGAAGGGGGGCGCAGCTCTGAACACTGAAGCTTTCTTT.

The genes are TRBV29-1 and TRBJ1-2; D is ambiguous. V lost 4 bases and J 0 bases, leaving 9 bases between the germline ends. Germline-derived CDR1 and CDR2 are SQVTM and ANQGSEA. CDR3 length equals 13 residues. The CDR3 sequence: CSVVSGPNYGYTF. The CDR3 DNA sequence: TGCAGCGTTGTAAGCGGTCCTAACTATGGCTACACCTTC.

The chain uses TRBV7-9 and TRBJ1-4; D perhaps matches TRBD1 (5 bases). The V end was cut by 8 bases, the J end by 8 bases, with 15 bases between. The CDR3 contains 13 residues. Germline-derived CDR1 and CDR2 are SEHNR and FQNEAQ (reference sequence). This CDR3 reads CASAWGSWEKLFF. DNA of the CDR3: TGTGCCAGCGCCTGGGGGAGTTGGGAAAAACTGTTTTTT.

The chain has TRBV4-1 and TRBJ1-1; no clear D gene. There are 15 residues in the CDR3. With 1 base removed from V and 1 base from J, the gap between germline ends came to 10 bases. In germline, CDR1 is MGHRA, CDR2 YSYEKL. The DNA for the CDR3 is TGCGCCAGCAGCCAAGGAGAAGAATGGAACACTGAAGCTTTCTTT. Translated, it gives CASSQGEEWNTEAFF.

This clone appeared a few times. This rearrangement joins TRBV28 to TRBJ1-2; TRBD1 is a possible D gene (5 bases). The germline V gene has CDR1 MDHEN and CDR2 SYDVKM. This CDR3 has 15 residues. V gave up 2 bases and J gave up 4 bases, with 14 bases separating them. The CDR3 sequence: CASSLGTIPTYGYTF. DNA of the CDR3: TGTGCCAGCAGTTTAGGGACTATCCCGACCTATGGCTACACCTTC.

The sample holds a few counts of this clone. The chain uses TRBV6-2 or TRBV6-3 and TRBJ2-1; 15 nucleotides match TRBD2. CDR1 is MNHEY and CDR2 is SVGEGT in the germline V gene. V shed 2 bases and J 10 bases; nucleotides not matched to a gene: 12. The CDR3 totals 18 residues. Here the CDR3 DNA reads TGTGCCAGCAGTTACAACGGACTAGGACTAGCGGGAGGGCGCGAGCAGTTCTTC. It encodes CASSYNGLGLAGGREQFF.

The genes are TRBV12-5 and TRBJ2-7; 9 nucleotides agree with TRBD1. CDR3 length: 15 residues. In germline, CDR1 is LGHNT, CDR2 FRNRAP. V lost 2 bases to trimming and J lost 1 base; unmatched junction nucleotides: 3. The DNA for the CDR3 is TGTGCTAGTGGTTTGCCCGGGACAGGGTCCTACGAGCAGTACTTC. It encodes CASGLPGTGSYEQYF.

About this clone itself: Distinct nucleotide sequences in the sample also encode this CDR3. The chain uses TRBV5-4 and TRBJ2-7, with 11 nucleotides matching TRBD2. The CDR3 loop spans 15 amino acids. With V trimmed by 3 bases and J by 3 bases, 5 bases remained unmatched. The V gene's germline CDR1 is SGHNT and CDR2 YYREEE (reference sequence). The CDR3 coding sequence is TGTGCCAGCAGCTCAACTAGCGGGAGTATCTACGAGCAGTACTTC. Translation gives CASSSTSGSIYEQYF.

V usage is TRBV12-5 and J usage is TRBJ2-1; 13 nucleotides agree with TRBD2. CDR1 and CDR2 (germline): LGHNT, FRNRAP. J lost 7 bases, V lost 2 bases, and 11 bases had no gene match. The CDR3 extends over 18 amino acids. CDR3 bases: TGTGCTAGTGGTTTGCGACTAGCGGGAGGCCCCCTTGGGAATGAGCAGTTCTTC. It is translated as CASGLRLAGGPLGNEQFF. Supplemented by reference TRBV12-5 and TRBJ2-1, the full variable domain reads DARVTQTPRHKVTEMGQEVTMRCQPILGHNTVFWYRQTMMQGLELLAYFRNRAPLDDSGMPKDRFSAEMPDATLATLKIQPSEPRDSAVYFCASGLRLAGGPLGNEQFFGPGTRLTVL.

The rearrangement links TRBV18 to TRBJ1-2, with D perhaps TRBD1 (5 bases). CDR1 is KGHSH, CDR2 LQKENI, per germline. V lost 3 bases, J lost 5 bases, and 13 bases lay in between. This CDR3 contains 14 residues. The CDR3: CASSPGPSSYGYTF. The CDR3 DNA follows: TGTGCCAGCTCACCGGGACCGTCCTCGTATGGCTACACCTTC.

CDR3 sequence reads: CASSPGTVPIDSPLHF. In DNA, the CDR3 is TGTGCCAGCAGCCCCGGGACAGTCCCTATTGATTCACCCCTCCACTTT. This chain uses TRBV13 with TRBJ1-6; 7 positions agree with TRBD1. The CDR3 extends over 16 amino acids. In germline, CDR1 is PRHDT, CDR2 FYEKMQ (reference sequence). V gave up 5 bases and J gave up 8 bases; unmatched junction bases: 12.

The chain links TRBV5-1 to TRBJ2-7; the D gene is possibly TRBD2 (6 bases). With 4 bases removed from V and 3 bases from J, the gap between germline ends came to 11 bases. The CDR3 extends over 13 amino acids. Looked up from germline, CDR1 is SGHRS and CDR2 is YFSETQ. CDR3 region: CASSVGGNYEQYF. The CDR3, as DNA: TGCGCCAGCAGCGTGGGAGGAAACTACGAGCAGTACTTC.

The V call is TRBV7-9, the J call TRBJ2-1, with TRBD2 matching over 13 bases. CDR3 length: 16 residues. Germline V CDR1 and CDR2: SEHNR, FQNEAQ (reference sequence). Losses at the gene ends were 0 bases for V and 8 bases for J; bases not matched to a gene: 4. The CDR3 reads CASSLAGTSGVDEQFF. The DNA for the CDR3 is TGTGCCAGCAGCTTAGCTGGGACTAGCGGGGTTGATGAGCAGTTCTTC.